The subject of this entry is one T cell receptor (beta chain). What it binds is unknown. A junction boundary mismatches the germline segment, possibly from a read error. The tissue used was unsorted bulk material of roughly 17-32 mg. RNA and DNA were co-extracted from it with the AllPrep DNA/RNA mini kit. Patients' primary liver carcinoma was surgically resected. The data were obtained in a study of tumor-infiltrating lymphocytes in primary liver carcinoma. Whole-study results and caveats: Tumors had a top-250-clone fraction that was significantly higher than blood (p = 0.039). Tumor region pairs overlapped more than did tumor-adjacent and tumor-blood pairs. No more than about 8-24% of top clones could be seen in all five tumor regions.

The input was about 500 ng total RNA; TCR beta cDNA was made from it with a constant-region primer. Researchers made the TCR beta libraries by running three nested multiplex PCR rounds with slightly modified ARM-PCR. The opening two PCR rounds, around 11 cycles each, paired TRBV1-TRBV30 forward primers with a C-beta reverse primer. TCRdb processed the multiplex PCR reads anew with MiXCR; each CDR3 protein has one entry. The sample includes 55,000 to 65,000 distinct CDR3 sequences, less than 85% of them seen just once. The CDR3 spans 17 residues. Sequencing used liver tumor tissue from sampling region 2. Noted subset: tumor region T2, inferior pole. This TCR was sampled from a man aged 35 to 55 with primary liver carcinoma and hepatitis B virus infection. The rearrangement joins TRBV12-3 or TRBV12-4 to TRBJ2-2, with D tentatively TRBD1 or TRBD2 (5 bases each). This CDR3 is CANSPPGLVVNTGELFF. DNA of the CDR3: TGTGCCAACAGTCCCCCGGGGCTAGTCGTGAACACCGGGGAGCTGTTTTTT.